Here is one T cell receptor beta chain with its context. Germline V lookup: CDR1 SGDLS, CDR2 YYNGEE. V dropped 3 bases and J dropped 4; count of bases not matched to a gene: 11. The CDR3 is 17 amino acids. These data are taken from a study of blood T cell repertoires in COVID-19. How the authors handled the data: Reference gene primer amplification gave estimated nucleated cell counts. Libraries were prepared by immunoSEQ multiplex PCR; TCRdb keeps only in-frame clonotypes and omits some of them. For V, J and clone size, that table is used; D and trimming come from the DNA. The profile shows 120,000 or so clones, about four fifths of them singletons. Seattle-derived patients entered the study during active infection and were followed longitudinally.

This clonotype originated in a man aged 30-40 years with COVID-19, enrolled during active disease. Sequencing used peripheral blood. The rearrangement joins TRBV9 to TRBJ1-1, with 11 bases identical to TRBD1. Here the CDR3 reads CASSGDRGKKSSTEAFF. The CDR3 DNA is TGTGCCAGCAGCGGGGACAGGGGGAAAAAGTCGAGCACTGAAGCTTTCTTT.